Reported below is one T cell receptor beta chain. It was by 5' RACE with UMI labels that the TRB cDNA libraries were prepared. Using the 5' RACE reads, TCRdb records one entry per CDR3 protein without DNA. In total, the table holds over 100,000 distinct CDR3 sequences. The CDR3 has 16 amino acids. Germline CDR1 reads DFQATT; CDR2 reads SNEGSKA (reference sequence). The sample is drawn from a study of CXCR3-negative and CXCR3-positive naive CD8 T cells. Sequencing was carried out using naive CXCR3- CD8+ T cells from blood. This sample's subset: CD45RO-CCR7+CD27+CD95- naive CD8+ T cells lacking CXCR3 (TNR3-). This sequence was found in a human donor in good health. Some clones in this sample may be carry-over from other donors' samples. The rearrangement links TRBV20-1 to TRBJ2-3; TCRdb returns TRBD2, unconfirmable since there is no DNA. CDR3 sequence reads: CSATRTVLRGTDTQYF.